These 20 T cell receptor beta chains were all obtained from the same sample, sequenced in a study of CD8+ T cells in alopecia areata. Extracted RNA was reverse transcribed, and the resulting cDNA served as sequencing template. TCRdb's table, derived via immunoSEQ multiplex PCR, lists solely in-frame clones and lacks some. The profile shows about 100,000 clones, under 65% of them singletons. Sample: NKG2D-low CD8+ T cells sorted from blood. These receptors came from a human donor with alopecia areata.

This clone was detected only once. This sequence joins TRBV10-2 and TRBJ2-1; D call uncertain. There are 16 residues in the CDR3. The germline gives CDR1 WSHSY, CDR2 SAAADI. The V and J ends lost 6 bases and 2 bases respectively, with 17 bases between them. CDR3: CASSRRLESTYNEQFF. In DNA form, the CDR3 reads TGCGCCAGCAGCCGGAGACTGGAGAGCACCTACAATGAGCAGTTCTTC.

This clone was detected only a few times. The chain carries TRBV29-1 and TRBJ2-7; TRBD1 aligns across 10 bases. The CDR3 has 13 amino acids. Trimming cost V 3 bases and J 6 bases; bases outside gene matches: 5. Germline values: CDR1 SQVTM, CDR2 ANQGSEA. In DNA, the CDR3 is TGCAGCGTTGATCCGGGACAGGGGTCCGAGCAGTACTTC. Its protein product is CSVDPGQGSEQYF.

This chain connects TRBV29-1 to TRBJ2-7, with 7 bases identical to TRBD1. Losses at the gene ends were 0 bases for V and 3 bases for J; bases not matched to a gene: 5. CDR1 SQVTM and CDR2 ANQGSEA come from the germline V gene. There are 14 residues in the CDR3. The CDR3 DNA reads TGCAGCGTTGAAGATCGGGACAGAGACTACGAGCAGTACTTC. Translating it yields CSVEDRDRDYEQYF.

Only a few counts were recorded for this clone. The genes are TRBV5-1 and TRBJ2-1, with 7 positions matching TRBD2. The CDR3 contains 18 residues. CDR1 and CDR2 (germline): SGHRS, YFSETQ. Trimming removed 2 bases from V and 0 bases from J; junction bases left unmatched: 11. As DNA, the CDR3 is TGCGCCAGCAGCTTCCTAGCCCTGACTAGCAGCTCCTACAATGAGCAGTTCTTC. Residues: CASSFLALTSSSYNEQFF.

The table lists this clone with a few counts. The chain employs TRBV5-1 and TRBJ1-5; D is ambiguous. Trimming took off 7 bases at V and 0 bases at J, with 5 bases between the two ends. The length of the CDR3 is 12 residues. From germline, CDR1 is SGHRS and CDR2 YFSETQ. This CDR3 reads CASSNSNQPQHF. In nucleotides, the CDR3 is TGCGCCAGCTCAAATAGCAATCAGCCCCAGCATTTT.

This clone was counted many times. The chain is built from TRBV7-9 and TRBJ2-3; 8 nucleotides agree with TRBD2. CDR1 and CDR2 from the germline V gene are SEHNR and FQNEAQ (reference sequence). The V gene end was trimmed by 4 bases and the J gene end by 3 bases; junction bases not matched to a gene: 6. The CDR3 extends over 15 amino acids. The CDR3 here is CASSSVGGGTDTQYF. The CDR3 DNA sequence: TGTGCCAGCAGCTCCGTCGGCGGGGGGACAGATACGCAGTATTTT.

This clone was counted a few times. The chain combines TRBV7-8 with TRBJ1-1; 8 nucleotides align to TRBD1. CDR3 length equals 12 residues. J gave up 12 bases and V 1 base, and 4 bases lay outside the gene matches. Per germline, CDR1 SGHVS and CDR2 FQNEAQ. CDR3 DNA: TGTGCCAGCAGCTTAGGGGACAGGCTCTCTTTCTTT. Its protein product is CASSLGDRLSFF.

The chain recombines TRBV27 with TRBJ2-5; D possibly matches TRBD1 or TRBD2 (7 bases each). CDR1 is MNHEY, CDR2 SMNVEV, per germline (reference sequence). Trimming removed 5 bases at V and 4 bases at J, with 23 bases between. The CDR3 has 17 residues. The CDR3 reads CASSPRGETGRGETQYF. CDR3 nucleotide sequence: TGTGCCAGCAGTCCCCGGGGGGAGACAGGGCGGGGAGAGACCCAGTACTTC.

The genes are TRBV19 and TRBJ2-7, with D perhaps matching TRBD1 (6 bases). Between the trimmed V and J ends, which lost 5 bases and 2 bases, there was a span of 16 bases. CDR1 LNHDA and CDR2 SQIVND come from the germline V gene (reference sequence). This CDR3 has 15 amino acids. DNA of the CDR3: TGTGCCAGTAGTTCTAAGGGGGTGGCGGCCTACGAGCAGTACTTC. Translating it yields CASSSKGVAAYEQYF.

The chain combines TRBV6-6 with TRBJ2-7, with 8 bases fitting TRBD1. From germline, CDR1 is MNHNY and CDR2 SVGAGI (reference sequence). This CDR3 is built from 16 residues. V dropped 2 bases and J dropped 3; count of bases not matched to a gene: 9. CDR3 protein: CASSYSPGTGDYEQYF. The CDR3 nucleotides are TGTGCCAGCAGTTACAGTCCCGGGACAGGAGACTACGAGCAGTACTTC.

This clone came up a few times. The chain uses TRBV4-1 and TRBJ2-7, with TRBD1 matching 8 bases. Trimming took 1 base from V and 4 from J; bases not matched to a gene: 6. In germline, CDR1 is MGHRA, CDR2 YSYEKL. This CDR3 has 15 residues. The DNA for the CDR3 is TGCGCCAGCAGCCAAGTTCGTACAGGGGGGTACGAGCAGTACTTC. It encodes CASSQVRTGGYEQYF.

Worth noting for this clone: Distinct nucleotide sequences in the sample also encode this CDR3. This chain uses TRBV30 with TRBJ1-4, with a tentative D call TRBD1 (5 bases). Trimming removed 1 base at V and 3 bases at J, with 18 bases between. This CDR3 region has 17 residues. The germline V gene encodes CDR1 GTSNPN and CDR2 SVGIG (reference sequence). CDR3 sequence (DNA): TGTGCCTGGAGTGCGGCAGGGACTGGGGCGGCTAATGAAAAACTGTTTTTT. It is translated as CAWSAAGTGAANEKLFF.

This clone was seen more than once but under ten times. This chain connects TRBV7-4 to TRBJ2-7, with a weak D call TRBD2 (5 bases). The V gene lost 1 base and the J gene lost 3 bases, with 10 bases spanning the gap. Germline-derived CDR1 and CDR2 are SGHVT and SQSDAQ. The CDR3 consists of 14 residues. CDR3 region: CASSLVPGNYEQYF. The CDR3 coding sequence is TGTGCCAGCAGCTTAGTCCCGGGGAACTACGAGCAGTACTTC.

The CDR3 here is CASSQVSGTGELFF. CDR3 DNA: TGCGCCAGCAGCCAAGTCTCGGGAACCGGGGAGCTGTTTTTT. The genes are TRBV4-1 and TRBJ2-2; tentatively, D is TRBD2 (5 bases). The CDR3 runs 14 residues. Trimming removed 1 base from V and 5 bases from J, with 8 bases in between. Germline CDR1 and CDR2: MGHRA and YSYEKL.

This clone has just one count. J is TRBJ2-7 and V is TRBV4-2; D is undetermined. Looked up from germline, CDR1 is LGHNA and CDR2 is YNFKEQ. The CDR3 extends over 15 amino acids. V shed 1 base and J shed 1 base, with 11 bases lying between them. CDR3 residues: CASSQGTGRSYEQYF. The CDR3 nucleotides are TGTGCCAGCAGCCAAGGTACTGGCAGATCCTACGAGCAGTACTTC.

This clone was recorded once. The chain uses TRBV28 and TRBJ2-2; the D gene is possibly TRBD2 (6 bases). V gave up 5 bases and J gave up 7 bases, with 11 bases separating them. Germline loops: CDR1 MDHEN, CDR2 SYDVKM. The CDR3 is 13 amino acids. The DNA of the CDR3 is TGTGCCAGCAGTCGCCAGGGACTCGGGGAGCTGTTTTTT. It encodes CASSRQGLGELFF.

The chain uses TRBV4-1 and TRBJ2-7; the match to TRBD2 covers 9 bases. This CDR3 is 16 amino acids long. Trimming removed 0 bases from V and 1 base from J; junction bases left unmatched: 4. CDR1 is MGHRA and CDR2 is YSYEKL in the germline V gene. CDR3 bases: TGCGCCAGCAGCCAAGAATTAGCGGGAGTTTCCTACGAGCAGTACTTC. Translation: CASSQELAGVSYEQYF.

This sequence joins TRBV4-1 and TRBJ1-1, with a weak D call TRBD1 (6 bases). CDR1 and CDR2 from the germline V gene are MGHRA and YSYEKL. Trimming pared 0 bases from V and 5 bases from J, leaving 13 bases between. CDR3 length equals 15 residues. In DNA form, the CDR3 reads TGCGCCAGCAGCCAAGAGTTCGGGGGCGGTACTGAAGCTTTCTTT. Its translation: CASSQEFGGGTEAFF.

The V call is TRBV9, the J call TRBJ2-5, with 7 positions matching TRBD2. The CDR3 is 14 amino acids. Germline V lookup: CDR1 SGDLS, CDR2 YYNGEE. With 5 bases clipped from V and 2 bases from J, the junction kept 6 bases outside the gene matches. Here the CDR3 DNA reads TGTGCCAGCAGTGGAAGCGGGACGCAAGAGACCCAGTACTTC. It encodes CASSGSGTQETQYF.

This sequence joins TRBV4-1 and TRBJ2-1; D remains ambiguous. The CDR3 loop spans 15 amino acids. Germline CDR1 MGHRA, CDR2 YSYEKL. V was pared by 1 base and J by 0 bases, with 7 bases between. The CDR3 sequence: CASSQGGNSYNEQFF. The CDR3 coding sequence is TGCGCCAGCAGCCAAGGCGGCAACTCCTACAATGAGCAGTTCTTC.